The T cell receptor beta chain described here comes from a study of cytomegalovirus exposure and HLA in healthy donors. The study, taken as a whole, reports: In a later analysis, parvovirus B19, influenza, CMV and Epstein-Barr virus appeared linked to several top co-occurrence clusters. TCR association rates varied by HLA locus in a later analysis, with DRB1 highest and HLA-C lowest.

PCR employed 60 Vbeta and 13 Jbeta primers. The protocol was immunoSEQ multiplex PCR, while the TCRdb copy is restricted to in-frame clones and leaves out a portion. Its listing shows around 140,000 clones. Germline values: CDR1 SNHLY, CDR2 FYNNEI. The ends lost 6 bases at V and 1 base at J; junction bases unmatched: 4. CDR3 length: 14 amino acids. As to this clone: Antigen unknown.

The source material was PBMCs. The chain recombines TRBV2 with TRBJ2-3; 7 bases agree with TRBD1. The clonotype comes from a woman aged 35 to 49 in good health and CMV-seronegative. Here the CDR3 reads CASRVDRGTDTQYF. The CDR3 nucleotides read TGTGCCAGCAGGGTAGACAGGGGCACAGATACGCAGTATTTT.